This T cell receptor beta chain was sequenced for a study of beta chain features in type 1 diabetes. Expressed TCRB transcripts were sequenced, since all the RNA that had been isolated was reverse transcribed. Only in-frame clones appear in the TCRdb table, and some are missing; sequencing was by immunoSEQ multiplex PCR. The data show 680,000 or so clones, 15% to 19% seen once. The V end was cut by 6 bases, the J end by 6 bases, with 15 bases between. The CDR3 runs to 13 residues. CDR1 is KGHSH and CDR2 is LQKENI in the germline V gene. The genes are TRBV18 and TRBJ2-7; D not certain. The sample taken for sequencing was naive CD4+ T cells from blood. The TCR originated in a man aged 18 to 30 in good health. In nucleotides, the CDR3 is TGTGCCAGCTCCCTCAAGTGGGGTGTCGAGCAGTACTTC. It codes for CASSLKWGVEQYF.